A single sample is the source of the 21 T cell receptor beta chains below, sequenced in a study of blood T cell repertoires in COVID-19. Profiling relied on immunoSEQ multiplex PCR, and the TCRdb table lists in-frame clones only, not all of them. The sample records approximately 290,000 clones, more than 85% being singletons. Sequenced input: peripheral blood. All receptors derive from a woman in her 30s with COVID-19, enrolled during active disease.

The V gene is TRBV30, the J gene TRBJ1-1; 10 positions agree with TRBD1. Germline CDR1 and CDR2: GTSNPN and SVGIG (reference sequence). V lost 2 bases, J lost 0 bases, and 9 bases stayed unmatched. The CDR3 extends over 17 amino acids. Here the CDR3 DNA reads TGTGCCTGGAGTAAGGGGACAGGGGTTACCTTGAACACTGAAGCTTTCTTT. Residues: CAWSKGTGVTLNTEAFF.

The V call is TRBV5-1, the J call TRBJ2-1, with TRBD1 as a possible D gene (6 bases). The CDR3 spans 14 residues. Trimming cost V 4 bases and J 7 bases, with 15 bases left between them. Germline CDR1 reads SGHRS; CDR2 reads YFSETQ. CDR3 sequence reads: CASSATGQLNEQFF. The CDR3 bases are TGCGCCAGCAGCGCAACGGGACAACTTAATGAGCAGTTCTTC.

CDR3 DNA sequence: TGCGCCAGCAGCGAGACAGGGGGGAACACTGAAGCTTTCTTT. Translating it yields CASSETGGNTEAFF. The chain uses TRBV5-1 and TRBJ1-1; TRBD1 matches at 9 bases. The CDR3 spans 14 residues. Germline V gives CDR1 SGHRS, CDR2 YFSETQ. V gave up 4 bases and J gave up 1 base; unmatched junction bases: 2.

This clone was counted a few times. The chain uses TRBV5-4 and TRBJ1-2; 10 bases are shared with TRBD1. The CDR3 contains 14 residues. CDR1 is SGHNT, CDR2 YYREEE, per germline (reference sequence). J gave up 7 bases and V 4 bases, and 7 bases lay outside the gene matches. CDR3 sequence (DNA): TGTGCCAGCAGCGGGACAGGGGCGGCTCGTGGCTACACCTTC. It codes for CASSGTGAARGYTF. The whole variable domain, filled in from reference TRBV5-4 and TRBJ1-2, reads ETGVTQSPTHLIKTRGQQVTLRCSSQSGHNTVSWYQQALGQGPQFIFQYYREEENGRGNFPPRFSGLQFPNYSSELNVNALELDDSALYLCASSGTGAARGYTFGSGTRLTVV.

A few counts support this clone. The V gene is TRBV6-5, the J gene TRBJ1-2, with 7 bases matching TRBD1. V shed 5 bases and J 4 bases; nucleotides not matched to a gene: 7. The CDR3 extends over 14 amino acids. CDR1 and CDR2 (germline): MNHEY, SVGAGI. Here the CDR3 reads CASSLSGQFYGYTF. The CDR3 DNA is TGTGCCAGCAGTCTCTCGGGACAGTTCTATGGCTACACCTTC.

The chain combines TRBV25-1 with TRBJ1-1; no firm D call. The CDR3 runs 13 residues. V lost 4 bases, J lost 1 base, and 7 bases lay in between. Germline loops: CDR1 MGHDK, CDR2 SYGVNS. CDR3 nucleotides: TGTGCCAGCAGTGCCATTAGGAACACTGAAGCTTTCTTT. Protein product: CASSAIRNTEAFF.

The V call is TRBV12-3 or TRBV12-4, the J call TRBJ2-1; 8 bases line up with TRBD2. The CDR3 runs 13 residues. After removal of 3 bases from V and 8 bases from J, the junction contained 3 bases not matched to a gene. Here the CDR3 reads CASSLGLVDEQFF. The CDR3 DNA reads TGTGCCAGCAGTTTGGGACTAGTCGATGAGCAGTTCTTC.

This clone was seen a few times. The rearrangement joins TRBV6-1 to TRBJ2-7; 10 positions match TRBD1. Germline CDR1 MNHNS, CDR2 SASEGT. The V gene end was trimmed by 2 bases and the J gene end by 5 bases; junction bases not matched to a gene: 9. This CDR3 contains 16 residues. Written as DNA, the CDR3 is TGTGCCAGCAGTGAACCTCCGGGACAGGGGTCCCACGAGCAGTACTTC. Protein sequence: CASSEPPGQGSHEQYF.

The V call is TRBV24-1, the J call TRBJ2-1, with 10 bases that match TRBD2. This CDR3 comprises 15 residues. CDR1 and CDR2 (germline): KGHDR, SFDVKD. Losses at the gene ends were 6 bases for V and 9 bases for J; bases not matched to a gene: 10. The CDR3 sequence is CATSPSGSLSGEQFF. CDR3 sequence (DNA): TGTGCCACCAGTCCTAGCGGGAGCTTGTCAGGTGAGCAGTTCTTC.

The chain is built from TRBV6-2 or TRBV6-3 and TRBJ1-2, with no clear D. Germline-derived CDR1 and CDR2 are MNHEY and SVGEGT. The CDR3 sequence is 13 residues long. V gave up 5 bases and J gave up 2 bases, with 9 bases separating them. For the CDR3, the DNA is TGTGCCAGCAGTCAAACAGAGAACTATGGCTACACCTTC. Translation: CASSQTENYGYTF.

V and J are TRBV2 and TRBJ1-2; perhaps TRBD1 as D (5 bases). The germline V and J ends were trimmed by 4 bases and 2 bases, with 8 bases remaining between them. CDR1 and CDR2 (germline): SNHLY, FYNNEI. The CDR3 loop spans 13 amino acids. CDR3 nucleotides: TGTGCCAGCAGTGCGGACAACAACTATGGCTACACCTTC. As protein: CASSADNNYGYTF.

The chain combines TRBV29-1 with TRBJ2-3, with 7 bases fitting TRBD2. The CDR3 covers 14 residues. V shed 5 bases and J 8 bases; nucleotides not matched to a gene: 13. The germline CDR1 and CDR2 sequences are SQVTM and ANQGSEA. The CDR3 region is CSVRSQRDGSTQYF. The CDR3 DNA reads TGCAGCGTTAGATCCCAGCGGGACGGGAGTACGCAGTATTTT.

This chain links TRBV6-5 with TRBJ1-1, with D uncertain. CDR1 and CDR2 (germline): MNHEY, SVGAGI. With 2 bases removed from V and 1 base from J, the gap between germline ends came to 5 bases. This CDR3 comprises 13 residues. The CDR3 loop is CASSYARNTEAFF. The CDR3 nucleotides are TGTGCCAGCAGTTACGCCAGGAACACTGAAGCTTTCTTT.

This chain links TRBV11-3 with TRBJ2-4; 12 positions agree with TRBD2. The junction had 4 bases not matched to a gene; V was cut back by 3 bases and J by 7 bases. The CDR3 sequence is 15 residues long. Germline values: CDR1 SGHNT, CDR2 YENEEA. CDR3 region: CASSLGTSGSNIQYF. The CDR3 DNA reads TGTGCCAGCAGCTTGGGGACTAGCGGGTCGAACATTCAGTACTTC.

CDR3 protein: CASSTGTGGNSPLHF. The CDR3 DNA follows: TGCGCCAGCAGCACAGGGACAGGGGGGAATTCACCCCTCCACTTT. The chain couples TRBV5-1 to TRBJ1-6; 11 nucleotides align to TRBD1. The germline CDR1 and CDR2 sequences are SGHRS and YFSETQ. The CDR3 contains 15 residues. V lost 4 bases, J lost 7 bases, and 4 bases stayed unmatched.

The chain uses TRBV7-2 and TRBJ2-3; D unresolved. Trimming shortened V by 3 bases and J by 0 bases, and 7 bases separated the two germline ends. There are 14 residues in the CDR3. Germline V gene lookup returns CDR1 SGHTA and CDR2 FQGNSA. The CDR3 DNA sequence: TGTGCCAGCAGCTTGGCGGCAAGCACAGATACGCAGTATTTT. It codes for CASSLAASTDTQYF. The full variable domain, its missing parts supplied by reference TRBV7-2 and TRBJ2-3, is GAGVSQSPSNKVTEKGKDVELRCDPISGHTALYWYRQSLGQGLEFLIYFQGNSAPDKSGLPSDRFSAERTGGSVSTLTIQRTQQEDSAVYLCASSLAASTDTQYFGPGTRLTVL.

The DNA of the CDR3 is TGTGCCAGCAGCTCAGACAGTCAGCCCCAGCATTTT. This codes for CASSSDSQPQHF. This chain connects TRBV6-5 to TRBJ1-5; a possible D gene is TRBD1 (5 bases). Per the germline V gene, CDR1 is MNHEY and CDR2 is SVGAGI. The CDR3 totals 12 residues. Trimming took 6 bases from V and 6 from J, leaving 9 bases between them.

The chain joins TRBV28 to TRBJ1-5, with D possibly matching TRBD1 (6 bases). Germline values: CDR1 MDHEN, CDR2 SYDVKM. CDR3 length: 14 amino acids. V shed 10 bases and J shed 1 base, with 14 bases lying between them. The chain's CDR3 is CATGQGLSNQPQHF. The CDR3 nucleotides read TGTGCCACCGGCCAGGGGCTCAGCAATCAGCCCCAGCATTTT.

The chain couples TRBV3-1 (or the pseudogene TRBV3-2) to TRBJ2-7; D not resolved. The V gene's germline CDR1 is LGHDT and CDR2 YNNKEL (reference sequence). This CDR3 region has 12 residues. V was cut by 1 base and J by 5 bases, with 6 bases left in between. CDR3 loop: CASSQGVHEQYF. The CDR3 bases are TGTGCCAGCAGCCAAGGAGTGCACGAGCAGTACTTC.

CDR3 amino acids: CASRGGARNEQYF. The CDR3 DNA is TGTGCCAGCAGAGGGGGCGCCAGGAACGAGCAGTACTTC. The rearrangement uses TRBV7-9 and TRBJ2-7; 7 bases map to TRBD1. The CDR3 loop spans 13 amino acids. CDR1 is SEHNR and CDR2 is FQNEAQ in the germline V gene (reference sequence). J gave up 5 bases and V 6 bases, and 7 bases lay outside the gene matches.

The genes are TRBV19 and TRBJ2-3, with 8 bases matching TRBD1. V gave up 3 bases and J gave up 2 bases; unmatched junction bases: 10. Germline V gives CDR1 LNHDA, CDR2 SQIVND (reference sequence). This CDR3 region has 17 residues. The CDR3 DNA reads as TGTGCCAGTAGTATGCAACGGACAGGGTTGTCCACAGATACGCAGTATTTT. This gives the protein CASSMQRTGLSTDTQYF.